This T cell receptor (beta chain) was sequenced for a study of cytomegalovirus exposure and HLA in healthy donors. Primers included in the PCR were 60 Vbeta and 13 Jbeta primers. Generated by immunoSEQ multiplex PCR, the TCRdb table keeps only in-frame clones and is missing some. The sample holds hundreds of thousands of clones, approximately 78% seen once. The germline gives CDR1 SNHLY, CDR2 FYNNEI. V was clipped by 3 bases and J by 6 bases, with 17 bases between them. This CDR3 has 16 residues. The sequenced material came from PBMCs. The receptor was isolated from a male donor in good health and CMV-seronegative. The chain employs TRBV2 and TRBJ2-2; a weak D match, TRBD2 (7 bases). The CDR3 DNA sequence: TGTGCCAGCAGTGAGGGGGGGCGTAGGTTGGCCGGGGAGCTGTTTTTT. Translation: CASSEGGRRLAGELFF.